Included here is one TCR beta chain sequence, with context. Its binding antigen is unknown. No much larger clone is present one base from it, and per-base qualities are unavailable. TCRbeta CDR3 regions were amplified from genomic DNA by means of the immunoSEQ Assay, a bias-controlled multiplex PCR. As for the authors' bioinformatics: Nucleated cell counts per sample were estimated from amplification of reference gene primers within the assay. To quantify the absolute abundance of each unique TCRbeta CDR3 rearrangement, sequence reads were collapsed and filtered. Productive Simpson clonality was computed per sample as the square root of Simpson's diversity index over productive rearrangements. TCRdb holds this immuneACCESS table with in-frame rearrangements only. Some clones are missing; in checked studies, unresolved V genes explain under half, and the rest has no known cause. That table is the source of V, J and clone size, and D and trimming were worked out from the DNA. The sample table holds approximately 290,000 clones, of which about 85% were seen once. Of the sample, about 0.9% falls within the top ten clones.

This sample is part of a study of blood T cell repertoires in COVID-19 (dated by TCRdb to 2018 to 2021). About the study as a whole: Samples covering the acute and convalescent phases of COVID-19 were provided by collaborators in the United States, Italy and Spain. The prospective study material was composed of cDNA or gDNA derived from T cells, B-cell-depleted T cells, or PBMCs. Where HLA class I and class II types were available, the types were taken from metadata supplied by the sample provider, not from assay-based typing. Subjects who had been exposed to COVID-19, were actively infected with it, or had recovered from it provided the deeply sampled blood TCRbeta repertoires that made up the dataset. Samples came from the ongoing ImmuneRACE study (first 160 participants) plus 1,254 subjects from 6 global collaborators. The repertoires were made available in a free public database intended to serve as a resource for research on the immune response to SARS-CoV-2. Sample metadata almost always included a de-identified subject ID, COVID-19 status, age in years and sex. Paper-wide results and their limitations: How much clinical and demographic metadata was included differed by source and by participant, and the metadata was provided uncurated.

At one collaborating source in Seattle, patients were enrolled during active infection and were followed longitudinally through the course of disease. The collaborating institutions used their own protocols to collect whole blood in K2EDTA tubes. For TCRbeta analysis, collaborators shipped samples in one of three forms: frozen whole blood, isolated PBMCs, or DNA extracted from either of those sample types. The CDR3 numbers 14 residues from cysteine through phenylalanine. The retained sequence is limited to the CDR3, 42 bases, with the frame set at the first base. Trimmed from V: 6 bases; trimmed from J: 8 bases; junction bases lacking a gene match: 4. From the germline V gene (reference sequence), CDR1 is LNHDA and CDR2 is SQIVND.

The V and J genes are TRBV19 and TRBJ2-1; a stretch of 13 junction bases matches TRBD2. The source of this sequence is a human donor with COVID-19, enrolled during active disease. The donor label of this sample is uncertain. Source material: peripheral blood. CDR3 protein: CASRTSGRNHEQFF. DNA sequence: TGTGCCAGTAGGACTAGCGGGAGGAACCATGAGCAGTTCTTC.